What follows are 28 T cell receptor beta chains derived from one specimen sequenced in a study of T cell responses to AZD1222 COVID-19 vaccine. Sequencing was performed with immunoSEQ multiplex PCR; in TCRdb, only in-frame clones are kept and a portion is missing. The sample holds some 180,000 clones, more than 90% seen once. Material: peripheral blood, obtained 28 days after the second dose of the MenACWY control vaccine. The receptors were gathered from an adult who received the MenACWY meningococcal vaccine as a control.

The count of this clone is one. This sequence joins TRBV19 and TRBJ1-2; the D gene is possibly TRBD1 (6 bases). The length of the CDR3 is 14 residues. Deletions cut 5 bases from V and 0 bases from J, with 10 bases between. CDR1 LNHDA and CDR2 SQIVND come from the germline V gene (reference sequence). For the CDR3, the DNA is TGTGCCAGTAGTGCGGACAGAGCTAACTATGGCTACACCTTC. Its protein is CASSADRANYGYTF.

The chain recombines TRBV7-3 with TRBJ2-1; 8 bases agree with TRBD2. CDR3 length equals 16 residues. Per germline, CDR1 SGHTA and CDR2 FQGTGA. J was trimmed by 6 bases and V by 1 base; bases with no gene match: 8. The CDR3 bases are TGTGCCAGCAGCTTAAACCCCGGGACTAGGGGCAATGAGCAGTTCTTC. Protein sequence: CASSLNPGTRGNEQFF.

J is TRBJ2-6 and V is TRBV2; D assignment may be TRBD1 or TRBD2 (5 bases each). Trimming pared 6 bases from V and 4 bases from J, leaving 19 bases between. Per the germline V gene, CDR1 is SNHLY and CDR2 is FYNNEI. This CDR3 comprises 17 residues. CDR3 in DNA: TGTGCCAGCAGCCGGGACGGACTTAGAGGCGGGGCCAACGTCCTGACTTTC. This codes for CASSRDGLRGGANVLTF.

This clone occurred a few times. The chain carries TRBV7-2 and TRBJ1-1; D is undetermined. This CDR3 spans 14 amino acids. V was trimmed by 2 bases and J by 4 bases, leaving 11 bases between them. Germline V gene lookup returns CDR1 SGHTA and CDR2 FQGNSA. The CDR3, as DNA: TGTGCCAGCAGCTTATCAAATGGGCGCACTGAAGCTTTCTTT. This codes for CASSLSNGRTEAFF.

The chain couples TRBV3-1 (or the pseudogene TRBV3-2) to TRBJ1-1; weak D call: TRBD1 (6 bases). The germline gives CDR1 LGHDT, CDR2 YNNKEL (reference sequence). Trimming took 8 bases from V and 4 from J, leaving 11 bases between them. The CDR3 length is 12 residues. The DNA of the CDR3 is TGTGCCAGCGGGAACAGGGTCACTGAAGCTTTCTTT. Encoded protein: CASGNRVTEAFF.

J is TRBJ2-7 and V is TRBV5-1; D may correspond to TRBD1 or TRBD2 (5 bases each). Trimming cost V 0 bases and J 1 base, with 14 bases left between them. Per germline, CDR1 SGHRS and CDR2 YFSETQ. The CDR3 runs to 16 residues. The CDR3 loop reads CASSLASGTGSYEQYF. The DNA for the CDR3 is TGCGCCAGCAGCTTGGCCTCGGGGACGGGATCCTACGAGCAGTACTTC.

The rearrangement joins TRBV28 to TRBJ1-5; 10 bases align to TRBD1. The germline CDR1 and CDR2 sequences are MDHEN and SYDVKM. The CDR3 runs to 16 residues. Trimming took 6 bases from V and 5 from J; bases not matched to a gene: 10. DNA for the CDR3: TGTGCCAGCAGGGTCCCGGGACAGGGGCGGGATCAGCCCCAGCATTTT. It codes for CASRVPGQGRDQPQHF.

About this clone: Other DNA sequences in this sample translate to the same CDR3. The gene calls are TRBV5-1 and TRBJ1-5; D gene uncertain. The CDR3 covers 14 residues. CDR1 and CDR2 (germline): SGHRS, YFSETQ. Trimming stripped 4 bases from V and 6 bases from J, with 14 bases between. In DNA form, the CDR3 reads TGCGCCAGCAGCCCCCGAGGAGGGCTTCAGCCCCAGCATTTT. Translation gives CASSPRGGLQPQHF.

The chain is built from TRBV19 and TRBJ1-2; 10 nucleotides match TRBD1. This CDR3 region has 15 residues. V shed 6 bases and J 1 base; nucleotides not matched to a gene: 5. The V gene's germline CDR1 is LNHDA and CDR2 SQIVND (reference sequence). CDR3 in amino acids: CASRTGQGDNYGYTF. The CDR3 nucleotides are TGTGCCAGTAGGACCGGACAGGGGGATAACTATGGCTACACCTTC. Combining the CDR3 with reference TRBV19 and TRBJ1-2 gives the whole variable domain DGGITQSPKYLFRKEGQNVTLSCEQNLNHDAMYWYRQDPGQGLRLIYYSQIVNDFQKGDIAEGYSVSREKKESFPLTVTSAQKNPTAFYLCASRTGQGDNYGYTFGSGTRLTVV.

V and J are TRBV9 and TRBJ2-1; TRBD1 matches at 8 bases. This CDR3 has 16 residues. V gave up 3 bases and J gave up 0 bases; unmatched junction bases: 5. Germline CDR1 SGDLS, CDR2 YYNGEE. The CDR3: CASSGLGTGSYNEQFF. The CDR3, as DNA: TGTGCCAGCAGCGGACTAGGGACAGGCTCCTACAATGAGCAGTTCTTC.

This clone was counted a single time. CDR3 bases: TGTGCCAGCAGCTTAGTAGGGTTGGATGAGCAGTTCTTC. This gives the protein CASSLVGLDEQFF. The V gene is TRBV7-6, the J gene TRBJ2-1; no clear D. CDR3 length: 13 residues. The germline V gene has CDR1 SGHVS and CDR2 FNYEAQ. Trimming cost V 1 base and J 8 bases, with 9 bases left between them.

The genes are TRBV18 and TRBJ1-1; 7 bases line up with TRBD1. Unmatched junction bases numbered 6, after V lost 1 base and J lost 7 bases. Germline CDR1 and CDR2: KGHSH and LQKENI. This CDR3 has 14 amino acids. CDR3 protein: CASSPLDRADEAFF. CDR3 coding DNA: TGTGCCAGCTCACCACTCGACAGGGCAGATGAAGCTTTCTTT.

The V call is TRBV3-1 (or the pseudogene TRBV3-2), the J call TRBJ2-7, with D perhaps matching TRBD1 (7 bases). The CDR3 extends over 15 amino acids. The germline V and J ends were trimmed by 1 base and 6 bases, with 16 bases remaining between them. Germline CDR1 is LGHDT and CDR2 is YNNKEL (reference sequence). The CDR3 loop is CASSQARQGGAEQYF. The CDR3 bases are TGTGCCAGCAGCCAAGCTCGGCAGGGGGGTGCCGAGCAGTACTTC.

V usage is TRBV28 and J usage is TRBJ2-3, with D unresolved. Germline V gives CDR1 MDHEN, CDR2 SYDVKM. This CDR3 is built from 15 residues. The ends were cut back, 2 bases at V and 2 bases at J, with 11 bases in the middle. The CDR3 DNA is TGTGCCAGCAGTTTAGGTTACCAGTACACAGATACGCAGTATTTT. Protein sequence: CASSLGYQYTDTQYF.

The chain combines TRBV21-1 with TRBJ1-6. TRBV21-1 constitutes a pseudogene. CDR3 length equals 16 residues. This CDR3 is CASSRATSSYNSPLHF. The CDR3 bases are TGTGCCAGCAGCCGCGCGACCAGCTCCTATAATTCACCCCTCCACTTT.

The V and J genes are TRBV6-5 and TRBJ1-4, with 7 bases fitting TRBD1. Trimming removed 6 bases from V and 5 bases from J; junction bases left unmatched: 3. The CDR3 runs 13 residues. Germline loops: CDR1 MNHEY, CDR2 SVGAGI. The chain's CDR3 is CASRQGLNEKLFF. CDR3 DNA sequence: TGTGCCAGCAGACAGGGGTTAAATGAAAAACTGTTTTTT.

This clone was recorded once. The gene calls are TRBV27 and TRBJ2-4; unclear D gene. Germline CDR1 MNHEY, CDR2 SMNVEV (reference sequence). V shed 3 bases and J shed 6 bases, with 6 bases lying between them. The CDR3 consists of 12 residues. The CDR3 sequence: CASSFKGNIQYF. For the CDR3, the DNA is TGTGCCAGCAGTTTTAAGGGAAACATTCAGTACTTC.

This chain links TRBV2 with TRBJ2-7, with TRBD1 as a possible D gene (6 bases). CDR1 SNHLY and CDR2 FYNNEI come from the germline V gene. The CDR3 is made up of 15 amino acids. Trimming took off 6 bases at V and 5 bases at J, with 20 bases between the two ends. Written as DNA, the CDR3 is TGTGCCAGCAGCCCTTCTCTGGGGGCCGGGGACGAGCAGTACTTC. Translated: CASSPSLGAGDEQYF.

The chain recombines TRBV18 with TRBJ2-5; no reliable D call. Looked up from germline, CDR1 is KGHSH and CDR2 is LQKENI. CDR3 size: 12 residues. V was clipped by 3 bases and J by 1 base, with 3 bases between them. The chain's CDR3 is CASSPTQETQYF. The CDR3 DNA reads as TGTGCCAGCTCACCTACCCAAGAGACCCAGTACTTC.

About this clone itself: Distinct nucleotide sequences in the sample also encode this CDR3. The V and J genes are TRBV4-3 and TRBJ1-1; possibly TRBD1 for D (5 bases). This CDR3 has 14 residues. V gave up 1 base and J gave up 0 bases, with 6 bases separating them. The germline V gene has CDR1 LGHNA and CDR2 YSLEER. The CDR3 spells CASSQGRVNTEAFF. CDR3 bases: TGCGCCAGCAGCCAAGGCAGGGTGAACACTGAAGCTTTCTTT.

This chain links TRBV10-2 with TRBJ2-1; D not resolved. The V end lost 3 bases, the J end lost 7 bases, and 4 bases lay between the germline ends. The CDR3 has 11 amino acids. Germline values: CDR1 WSHSY, CDR2 SAAADI. CDR3 DNA: TGCGCCAGCAGTGAAGGGAATGAGCAGTTCTTC. As protein: CASSEGNEQFF.

Regarding this clone: This may arise from a read error, as a much more abundant clone is one base away. The chain couples TRBV7-2 to TRBJ2-5, with D perhaps TRBD1 (6 bases). CDR3 size: 15 residues. The germline V and J ends were trimmed by 1 base and 1 base, with 10 bases remaining between them. Germline V CDR1 and CDR2: SGHTA, FQGNSA. Here the CDR3 DNA reads TGTGCCAGCAGCTTAGTCGACAGGTCCCAAGAGACCCAGTACTTC. Protein product: CASSLVDRSQETQYF.

The gene calls are TRBV7-9 and TRBJ2-1; 9 nucleotides match TRBD2. CDR1 is SEHNR and CDR2 is FQNEAQ in the germline V gene (reference sequence). The CDR3 has 16 residues. J was trimmed by 6 bases and V by 5 bases; bases with no gene match: 11. CDR3 region: CASSAMTSGSTNEQFF. The CDR3 region has the DNA TGTGCCAGCAGCGCGATGACTAGCGGATCCACCAATGAGCAGTTCTTC.

This chain joins TRBV11-3 and TRBJ1-1; 8 nucleotides align to TRBD1. The V segment lost 3 bases and the J segment 4 bases; nucleotides outside the gene matches: 10. Germline V gene data show CDR1 as SGHNT and CDR2 as YENEEA. The length of the CDR3 is 16 residues. CDR3 residues: CASSFDRGPHFTEAFF. CDR3 bases: TGTGCCAGCAGCTTCGACAGGGGACCCCATTTCACTGAAGCTTTCTTT. The full variable domain, in which reference TRBV11-3 and TRBJ1-1 provide the parts outside the CDR3, is EAGVVQSPRYKIIEKKQPVAFWCNPISGHNTLYWYLQNLGQGPELLIRYENEEAVDDSQLPKDRFSAERLKGVDSTLKIQPAELGDSAVYLCASSFDRGPHFTEAFFGQGTRLTVV.

This rearrangement joins TRBV9 to TRBJ2-7; 7 positions match TRBD1. The junction had 11 bases not matched to a gene; V was cut back by 2 bases and J by 0 bases. Germline CDR1 is SGDLS and CDR2 is YYNGEE. CDR3 size: 17 residues. CDR3 in amino acids: CASSVGSGGQPSYEQYF. For the CDR3, the DNA is TGTGCCAGCAGCGTTGGGTCAGGGGGTCAACCCTCCTACGAGCAGTACTTC.

The gene calls are TRBV7-2 and TRBJ1-2, with 8 bases identical to TRBD1. After removal of 0 bases from V and 5 bases from J, the junction contained 5 bases not matched to a gene. The length of the CDR3 is 15 residues. Germline lookup yields CDR1 SGHTA and CDR2 FQGNSA. The CDR3 DNA sequence: TGTGCCAGCAGCTTAGCGCCAGGGGGCGCATATGGCTACACCTTC. Translation: CASSLAPGGAYGYTF.

The J gene is TRBJ1-4, the V gene TRBV30; weak D call: TRBD1 (6 bases). The CDR3 loop spans 14 amino acids. CDR1 and CDR2 (germline): GTSNPN, SVGIG (reference sequence). With 4 bases removed from V and 7 bases from J, the gap between germline ends came to 16 bases. Here the CDR3 reads CAWNTGRTVEKLFF. In nucleotides, the CDR3 is TGTGCCTGGAACACAGGGAGGACGGTTGAAAAACTGTTTTTT.

The V call is TRBV6-5, the J call TRBJ1-2; 7 positions match TRBD1. The CDR3 spans 13 residues. Germline assignment: CDR1 MNHEY and CDR2 SVGAGI. The ends lost 6 bases at V and 2 bases at J; junction bases unmatched: 3. DNA for the CDR3: TGTGCCAGCAGACCGACAGGGAACTATGGCTACACCTTC. It specifies CASRPTGNYGYTF.